These T cell receptor beta chains were read from a single sample in a study of glioma-infiltrating T cells after dendritic cell vaccination. Profiling relied on immunoSEQ multiplex PCR, and the TCRdb table lists in-frame clones only, not all of them. The repertoire holds 50,000 to 80,000 clones, with 80% to 85% as singletons. Material: blood, obtained before dendritic cell vaccination. Every receptor here comes from a human donor with glioblastoma. Both conserved end residues are part of each CDR3. Part of the rows lack a size; the others show once, few, many or a class for expanded clones.

J gene | clone size | V gene | CDR3 length | CDR3 protein
TRBJ1-6 | . | TRBV11-2 | 15 | CASSLYSSYNSPLHF
TRBJ2-7 | . | TRBV25-1 | 13 | CASSERATYEQYF
TRBJ1-5 | . | TRBV30 | 18 | CAWSSRQGGVRSNQPQHF
TRBJ2-4 | few | TRBV5-1 | 15 | CASSFSGGSGNIQYF
. | . | TRBV27 | 16 | CASSGTGGLRTYEQYF
TRBJ1-4 | . | TRBV5-1 | 15 | CASSRGEATNEKLFF
TRBJ1-4 | . | TRBV19 | 14 | CASRISATNEKLFF
TRBJ2-3 | few | TRBV27 | 14 | CASSLRTAGDTQYF
TRBJ2-1 | . | TRBV6-6 | 16 | CASSSTSGGAYNEQFF
TRBJ1-4 | . | TRBV27 | 14 | CASSPSDRIFKLFF
TRBJ2-1 | few | TRBV7-9 | 15 | CASSLEASGGYEQFF
TRBJ2-3 | . | TRBV2 | 15 | CASSAALAVGDTQYF
TRBJ1-5 | few | TRBV6-5 | 15 | CASRAKGPSNQPQHF
TRBJ2-5 | . | TRBV25-1 | 15 | CASSRPGTSKETQYF
TRBJ1-2 | . | TRBV25-1 | 15 | CASSPDNRANYGYTF
TRBJ1-1 | . | TRBV7-9 | 14 | CASSFRNRPDEAFF
TRBJ2-7 | . | TRBV10-3 | 13 | CAISGGGGYEQYF
TRBJ1-3 | . | TRBV7-9 | 13 | CANRLGSGNTIYF
TRBJ2-1 | . | TRBV13 | 13 | CASSLTGIHEQFF
TRBJ1-2 | . | TRBV7-8 | 14 | CASSPGAGRDGYTF
TRBJ2-7 | few | TRBV6-5 | 15 | CASSYQRTASYEQYF
TRBJ2-7 | . | TRBV15 | 17 | CATSSGIERGGRYEQYF
TRBJ2-7 | once | TRBV10-3 | 16 | CAITGDRGAIAYEQYF
TRBJ1-2 | . | TRBV27 | 13 | CASGTVPFGGYTF
TRBJ2-5 | once | TRBV19 | 14 | CASSDRAVQETQYF
TRBJ1-2 | . | TRBV7-9 | 16 | CASSLSQGDRNYGYTF
TRBJ2-5 | . | TRBV2 | 13 | CASSASSWETQYF
TRBJ2-7 | . | TRBV6-6 | 12 | CASSYGQLEQYF
TRBJ1-1 | . | TRBV27 | 16 | CASSPRFRGPNTEAFF
TRBJ1-4 | few | TRBV28 | 14 | CASRKAGLREKLFF
TRBJ2-3 | . | TRBV28 | 12 | CASLARTDTQYF
TRBJ1-6 | . | TRBV6-6 | 15 | CASSDWGRGDSPLHF
TRBJ1-5 | . | TRBV7-9 | 13 | CASSQGSNQPQHF